These 29 T cell receptor beta chains share one sample of origin, sequenced in a study of blood T cell repertoires in COVID-19. Sequencing was performed with immunoSEQ multiplex PCR; in TCRdb, only in-frame clones are kept and a portion is missing. Of some 170,000 clones listed, about 86% are singletons. The sample was peripheral blood. Receptor source: a woman of 80 years or more with acute or convalescent COVID-19.

V usage is TRBV6-7 and J usage is TRBJ1-6; 8 positions agree with TRBD1. TRBV6-7 is placed among ORFs of uncertain function. This CDR3 has 16 residues. The J segment lost 8 bases and the V segment lost 6 bases, leaving 12 bases of the junction unmatched. The CDR3 nucleotides are TGTGCCAGCAGGCCGGGACAGGCGGCGGATGATTCACCCCTCCACTTT. Residues: CASRPGQAADDSPLHF.

In nucleotides, the CDR3 is TGTGCCAGCAGCGTAGGTGGGACAGGGGTAAACGGGGAGCTGTTTTTT. Its translation: CASSVGGTGVNGELFF. The chain carries TRBV9 and TRBJ2-2; 10 nucleotides agree with TRBD1. Losses at the gene ends were 0 bases for V and 7 bases for J; bases not matched to a gene: 6. Germline-derived CDR1 and CDR2 are SGDLS and YYNGEE. CDR3 length equals 16 residues.

This sequence joins TRBV9 and TRBJ2-2; 8 bases map to TRBD1. Germline CDR1 is SGDLS and CDR2 is YYNGEE. The ends lost 3 bases at V and 5 bases at J; junction bases unmatched: 12. The CDR3 is 17 amino acids. The chain's CDR3 is CASSAPGRQGRTGELFF. In DNA form, the CDR3 reads TGTGCCAGCAGCGCCCCTGGGAGACAGGGGAGGACCGGGGAGCTGTTTTTT.

CDR3 amino acids: CASSEVRQGEAFF. Written as DNA, the CDR3 is TGTGCCAGCAGTGAGGTCCGGCAGGGGGAAGCTTTCTTT. The rearrangement uses TRBV2 and TRBJ1-1; possible D gene TRBD1, 6 bases. V shed 3 bases and J shed 8 bases, with 13 bases lying between them. CDR1 and CDR2 (germline): SNHLY, FYNNEI. CDR3 size: 13 residues.

This clone was observed a single time. The chain combines TRBV28 with TRBJ1-5, with TRBD1 matching 9 bases. V trimming: 6 bases; J trimming: 0 bases; junction bases outside the gene matches: 3. This CDR3 contains 15 residues. The germline CDR1 and CDR2 sequences are MDHEN and SYDVKM. CDR3 sequence: CASSPTGGSNQPQHF. The CDR3, as DNA: TGTGCCAGCAGCCCGACAGGGGGTAGCAATCAGCCCCAGCATTTT.

V and J are TRBV5-4 and TRBJ2-4; 7 bases are shared with TRBD2. Unmatched junction bases numbered 7, after V lost 4 bases and J lost 0 bases. Germline V gives CDR1 SGHNT, CDR2 YYREEE (reference sequence). This CDR3 region has 16 residues. The CDR3 DNA is TGTGCCAGCAGCCCCGGACTAGAGCTAGCCAAAAACATTCAGTACTTC. Residues: CASSPGLELAKNIQYF.

The genes are TRBV6-5 and TRBJ2-2; 8 nucleotides agree with TRBD2. V lost 6 bases, J lost 0 bases, and 3 bases stayed unmatched. In germline, CDR1 is MNHEY, CDR2 SVGAGI. CDR3 length equals 15 residues. This CDR3 is CASSRLAPNTGELFF. Here the CDR3 DNA reads TGTGCCAGCAGCCGACTAGCGCCGAACACCGGGGAGCTGTTTTTT.

A few counts support this clone. V and J are TRBV7-9 and TRBJ2-7; the D gene could be TRBD1 or TRBD2 (5 bases each). The V and J ends lost 8 bases and 0 bases respectively, with 11 bases between them. Germline V lookup: CDR1 SEHNR, CDR2 FQNEAQ (reference sequence). This CDR3 comprises 13 residues. CDR3 in DNA: TGTGCCAGCGGCAGGGAGCACTCCTACGAGCAGTACTTC. Translating it yields CASGREHSYEQYF.

CDR3 region: CASSWDRGYEQYF. CDR3 DNA sequence: TGTGCCAGCAGTTGGGACAGGGGCTACGAGCAGTACTTC. V is TRBV5-4 and J is TRBJ2-7; 10 bases match TRBD1. CDR3 length equals 13 residues. The germline gives CDR1 SGHNT, CDR2 YYREEE (reference sequence). J gave up 3 bases and V 5 bases, and 2 bases lay outside the gene matches.

V gene TRBV28 combines with J gene TRBJ2-7; 11 nucleotides line up with TRBD1. The CDR3 is made up of 15 amino acids. V lost 3 bases and J lost 5; bases outside the gene matches: 6. Germline CDR1 and CDR2: MDHEN and SYDVKM. The CDR3 bases are TGTGCCAGCAGTTTCGGGGACAGGGGGTTCCACGAGCAGTACTTC. It yields the protein CASSFGDRGFHEQYF.

The chain uses TRBV7-2 and TRBJ2-5; 7 bases map to TRBD2. The CDR3 length is 15 residues. Germline CDR1 and CDR2: SGHTA and FQGNSA. Losses at the gene ends were 4 bases for V and 4 bases for J; bases not matched to a gene: 9. This CDR3 is CASSYPGTTAETQYF. In DNA form, the CDR3 reads TGTGCCAGCAGCTACCCCGGGACTACTGCAGAGACCCAGTACTTC.

The chain is built from TRBV5-1 and TRBJ2-2, with TRBD2 matching 14 bases. With 5 bases clipped from V and 2 bases from J, the junction kept 5 bases outside the gene matches. Germline V gene data show CDR1 as SGHRS and CDR2 as YFSETQ. CDR3 length equals 17 residues. This chain's CDR3 is CASRSGLAGGNTGELFF. In DNA, the CDR3 is TGCGCCAGCAGGAGCGGACTAGCGGGAGGAAACACCGGGGAGCTGTTTTTT.

The rearrangement links TRBV19 to TRBJ2-5; 8 nucleotides line up with TRBD2. Unmatched junction bases numbered 12, after V lost 7 bases and J lost 2 bases. Germline CDR1 LNHDA, CDR2 SQIVND (reference sequence). The CDR3 length is 16 residues. The CDR3 region has the DNA TGTGCCAGTACCACGGGACTAGTGGGAGAGCAAGAGACCCAGTACTTC. Amino acids: CASTTGLVGEQETQYF.

The chain carries TRBV6-5 and TRBJ1-4, with 7 bases identical to TRBD1. V lost 5 bases and J lost 13; bases outside the gene matches: 7. The germline V gene encodes CDR1 MNHEY and CDR2 SVGAGI. This CDR3 has 12 residues. This chain's CDR3 is CASSPRTGLLFF. The DNA of the CDR3 is TGTGCCAGCAGTCCGAGGACAGGTTTACTGTTTTTT.

The J gene is TRBJ2-5, the V gene TRBV10-3; TRBD1 matches 10 bases. In germline, CDR1 is ENHRY, CDR2 SYGVKD. The CDR3 extends over 14 amino acids. Trimming took 3 bases from V and 7 from J; bases not matched to a gene: 5. Here the CDR3 DNA reads TGTGCCATCAGTGACAGACAGGGGGCTGGGACCCAGTACTTC. Translation gives CAISDRQGAGTQYF.

As for this clone: The junction does not match germline at one end; this may be a read error. The rearrangement uses TRBV7-7 and TRBJ2-2; 10 positions agree with TRBD2. The germline V gene has CDR1 SSHAT and CDR2 FNYEAQ (reference sequence). The CDR3 sequence is 16 residues long. The CDR3 spells CASSSRTSGNTGELFF. The CDR3 DNA reads TGTGCTAGCAGCTCCCGGACTAGCGGGAACACCGGGGAGCTGTTTTTT.

The V call is TRBV11-2, the J call TRBJ2-7, with 7 bases that match TRBD1. V shed 6 bases and J 2 bases; nucleotides not matched to a gene: 7. This CDR3 has 14 residues. Germline V CDR1 and CDR2: SGHAT, FQNNGV. CDR3 DNA sequence: TGTGCCAGCAGGCCTCGACAGGGAGCCTACGAGCAGTACTTC. Its protein is CASRPRQGAYEQYF. Variable domain in full (rest from reference TRBV11-2 and TRBJ2-7): EAGVAQSPRYKIIEKRQSVAFWCNPISGHATLYWYQQILGQGPKLLIQFQNNGVVDDSQLPKDRFSAERLKGVDSTLKIQPAKLEDSAVYLCASRPRQGAYEQYFGPGTRLTVT.

The V call is TRBV7-9, the J call TRBJ2-5, with TRBD2 matching 14 bases. The germline gives CDR1 SEHNR, CDR2 FQNEAQ (reference sequence). The junction had 6 bases not matched to a gene; V was cut back by 5 bases and J by 1 base. This CDR3 comprises 17 residues. The CDR3 DNA follows: TGTGCCAGCAGCCCCGGGACTAGCGGGGGATTCCAAGAGACCCAGTACTTC. Translated: CASSPGTSGGFQETQYF.

The J gene is TRBJ1-6, the V gene TRBV25-1, with D uncertain. The CDR3 extends over 11 amino acids. Trimming left V 4 bases short and J 12 bases short, with 7 bases between. Looked up from germline, CDR1 is MGHDK and CDR2 is SYGVNS. The CDR3 protein is CASSATGPLHF. Here the CDR3 DNA reads TGTGCCAGCAGTGCAACCGGACCCCTCCACTTT.

The chain recombines TRBV14 with TRBJ2-2, with 8 bases fitting TRBD1. CDR1 is SGHDN, CDR2 FVKESK, per germline. V shed 4 bases, J shed 4 bases, and the junction held 5 bases outside the gene matches. The CDR3 runs 15 residues. Here the CDR3 DNA reads TGTGCCAGCAGCCCCAGGGGGCCGGGCACCGGGGAGCTGTTTTTT. Translated, it gives CASSPRGPGTGELFF. Full variable domain (remainder filled in from reference TRBV14 and TRBJ2-2): EAGVTQFPSHSVIEKGQTVTLRCDPISGHDNLYWYRRVMGKEIKFLLHFVKESKQDESGMPNNRFLAERTGGTYSTLKVQPAELEDSGVYFCASSPRGPGTGELFFGEGSRLTVL.

This clone appeared a single time. The chain uses TRBV5-1 and TRBJ2-5; 8 bases are a match to TRBD2. Germline CDR1 and CDR2: SGHRS and YFSETQ. Trimming at V came to 2 bases and at J to 3 bases, leaving 12 bases not matched to a gene. This CDR3 region has 17 residues. DNA of the CDR3: TGCGCCAGCAGCTTATCATTAACAGCGGGAGTGAAAGAGACCCAGTACTTC. The encoded protein is CASSLSLTAGVKETQYF. Full variable domain (outside the CDR3, taken from reference TRBV5-1 and TRBJ2-5): KAGVTQTPRYLIKTRGQQVTLSCSPISGHRSVSWYQQTPGQGLQFLFEYFSETQRNKGNFPGRFSGRQFSNSRSEMNVSTLELGDSALYLCASSLSLTAGVKETQYFGPGTRLLVL.

In DNA, the CDR3 is TGTGCCAGCAGTTTACTCTCTGAAGCTTTCTTT. It specifies CASSLLSEAFF. The chain links TRBV6-2 or TRBV6-3 to TRBJ1-1; D is ambiguous. Trimming took 4 bases from V and 6 from J, leaving 6 bases between them. Germline V gives CDR1 MNHEY, CDR2 SVGEGT. The CDR3 is made up of 11 amino acids.

Regarding this clone: The junction departs from germline at one end; a sequencing error may be responsible. The chain joins TRBV7-9 to TRBJ1-1; no clear D. CDR1 and CDR2 from the germline V gene are SEHNR and FQNEAQ (reference sequence). This CDR3 has 14 amino acids. CDR3 sequence (DNA): TGTGCCAGCAGCTTAGAGGCGTTCTCGGCGGCCCGCGCATTT. Protein product: CASSLEAFSAARAF.

The chain is built from TRBV19 and TRBJ1-1; the D gene is possibly TRBD1 (6 bases). V was clipped by 5 bases and J by 6 bases, with 19 bases between them. The CDR3 runs to 15 residues. The germline V gene has CDR1 LNHDA and CDR2 SQIVND (reference sequence). CDR3 DNA sequence: TGTGCCAGTAGTCCCTCGACAGCACCAGGGGCTGAAGCTTTCTTT. As protein: CASSPSTAPGAEAFF.

The rearrangement joins TRBV24-1 to TRBJ2-7; 7 bases fit TRBD1. Germline V gene lookup returns CDR1 KGHDR and CDR2 SFDVKD. With 9 bases clipped from V and 2 bases from J, the junction kept 6 bases outside the gene matches. The CDR3 sequence is 13 residues long. The CDR3 bases are TGTGCCACCCCCGACAGGGTCACCTACGAGCAGTACTTC. Translating gives CATPDRVTYEQYF.

V usage is TRBV7-3 and J usage is TRBJ2-5; D is perhaps TRBD2 (5 bases). Trimming took off 2 bases at V and 0 bases at J, with 16 bases between the two ends. The germline gives CDR1 SGHTA, CDR2 FQGTGA. The CDR3 has 17 amino acids. Written as DNA, the CDR3 is TGTGCCAGCAGCTTAGGCCCCAATAGCGATTACCAAGAGACCCAGTACTTC. Protein product: CASSLGPNSDYQETQYF. Full variable domain (outside the CDR3, taken from reference TRBV7-3 and TRBJ2-5): GAGVSQTPSNKVTEKGKYVELRCDPISGHTALYWYRQSLGQGPEFLIYFQGTGAADDSGLPNDRFFAVRPEGSVSTLKIQRTERGDSAVYLCASSLGPNSDYQETQYFGPGTRLLVL.

V and J are TRBV5-1 and TRBJ2-7; D might be TRBD2 (5 bases). The germline V and J ends were trimmed by 5 bases and 1 base, with 10 bases remaining between them. Germline CDR1 SGHRS, CDR2 YFSETQ. The CDR3 is 13 residues long. The CDR3 nucleotides are TGCGCCAGCAGGGATGAGGGTTCCTACGAGCAGTACTTC. Amino acids: CASRDEGSYEQYF.

The chain links TRBV25-1 to TRBJ2-1; 7 bases match TRBD2. The length of the CDR3 is 14 residues. CDR1 is MGHDK and CDR2 is SYGVNS in the germline V gene. The J segment lost 3 bases and the V segment lost 2 bases, leaving 1 base of the junction unmatched. CDR3 in DNA: TGTGCCAGCAGTGAAGGCGGGAGCTACAATGAGCAGTTCTTC. Its translation is CASSEGGSYNEQFF.

This clone was seen once. The chain couples TRBV5-1 to TRBJ2-1; 10 bases fit TRBD2. Germline-derived CDR1 and CDR2 are SGHRS and YFSETQ. The length of the CDR3 is 17 residues. Trimming at V came to 0 bases and at J to 0 bases, leaving 3 bases not matched to a gene. The CDR3 reads CASSLALAGGSYNEQFF. The CDR3 nucleotides read TGCGCCAGCAGCTTGGCCTTAGCGGGGGGCTCCTACAATGAGCAGTTCTTC. Filled out from reference TRBV5-1 and TRBJ2-1, the complete variable domain reads KAGVTQTPRYLIKTRGQQVTLSCSPISGHRSVSWYQQTPGQGLQFLFEYFSETQRNKGNFPGRFSGRQFSNSRSEMNVSTLELGDSALYLCASSLALAGGSYNEQFFGPGTRLTVL.